Following are 8 T cell receptor beta chains from one sample sequenced in a study of T cells in Graves' hyperthyroidism and ophthalmopathy. RNA transcripts were the template for amplifying TCR beta CDR3 regions. TCR CDR3 underwent first-round RT-PCR with the HTBI primer set. TCRdb reprocessed the multiplex PCR reads with MiXCR, giving one entry per CDR3 protein. Of just under 750,000 distinct CDR3 sequences in the sample, 35% were seen once. The sequenced sample consisted of blood. All receptors come from a woman in her 40s with Graves' hyperthyroidism.

This chain connects TRBV6-6 to TRBJ1-1; D remains unclear. The CDR3 covers 11 residues. Germline CDR1 reads MNHNY; CDR2 reads SVGAGI (reference sequence). V was clipped by 9 bases and J by 7 bases, with 12 bases between them. In DNA, the CDR3 is TGTGCCAGTTCACAGATGAGTGAAGCTTTCTTT. Translated, it gives CASSQMSEAFF.

This clonotype showed up just a few times. The chain joins TRBV4-3 to TRBJ1-2; 9 nucleotides align to TRBD1. CDR3 length equals 15 residues. Germline V gives CDR1 LGHNA, CDR2 YSLEER. Trimming removed 2 bases from V and 7 bases from J; junction bases left unmatched: 8. Written as DNA, the CDR3 is TGCGCCAGCAGCCAATATGGGACAGGGATACGTGGCTACACCTTC. It yields the protein CASSQYGTGIRGYTF.

The sample holds many counts of this clonotype. This CDR3 reads CASSNGGGNTEAFF. The DNA for the CDR3 is TGTGCCAGTAGTAATGGGGGGGGGAACACTGAAGCTTTCTTT. The V call is TRBV19, the J call TRBJ1-1; D is possibly TRBD1 (5 bases). Looked up from germline, CDR1 is LNHDA and CDR2 is SQIVND (reference sequence). There are 14 residues in the CDR3. V gave up 4 bases and J gave up 1 base, with 10 bases separating them. Full variable domain (rest looked up from reference TRBV19 and TRBJ1-1): DGGITQSPKYLFRKEGQNVTLSCEQNLNHDAMYWYRQDPGQGLRLIYYSQIVNDFQKGDIAEGYSVSREKKESFPLTVTSAQKNPTAFYLCASSNGGGNTEAFFGQGTRLTVV.

The V gene is TRBV15, the J gene TRBJ2-3; D might be TRBD2 (5 bases). Germline V lookup: CDR1 LNHNV, CDR2 YYDKDF (reference sequence). With 0 bases removed from V and 1 base from J, the gap between germline ends came to 8 bases. CDR3 length: 15 residues. Here the CDR3 reads CATSRDHGGTDTQYF. Written as DNA, the CDR3 is TGTGCCACCAGCAGAGATCACGGGGGCACAGATACGCAGTATTTT.

The chain couples TRBV6-2 or TRBV6-3 to TRBJ2-7; D gene uncertain. There are 11 residues in the CDR3. Deletions cut 3 bases from V and 5 bases from J, with 5 bases between. In germline, CDR1 is MNHEY, CDR2 SVGEGT. The CDR3 is CASSYAHEQYF. The CDR3 nucleotides are TGTGCCAGCAGTTATGCGCACGAGCAGTACTTC.

This chain joins TRBV2 and TRBJ2-7, with D hard to call. The J call is doubtful: the DNA matches TRBJ2-1 better. The CDR3 totals 11 residues. The germline CDR1 and CDR2 sequences are SNHLY and FYNNEI. The DNA for the CDR3 is TGTGCCAGCAGTAACGACAATGAGCAGTTCTTC. Its protein product is CASSNDNEQFF.

This clonotype showed up many times. This chain joins TRBV20-1 and TRBJ2-7; a weak D match, TRBD1 (5 bases). V was pared by 1 base and J by 5 bases, with 12 bases between. CDR1 DFQATT and CDR2 SNEGSKA come from the germline V gene (reference sequence). CDR3 length: 13 residues. The CDR3 bases are TGCAGTGCTAGAGCAGGGCTGATCGACGAGCAGTACTTC. Translation: CSARAGLIDEQYF.

In the case of this clonotype: This sequence may be a read error, since a much larger clone differs from it by one base. Here the CDR3 DNA reads TGCGCCAGCAGTGAGACCACAGATACGCAGTATTTT. This sequence encodes CASSETTDTQYF. The V gene is TRBV10-1, the J gene TRBJ2-3; no clear D gene. With 2 bases removed from V and 2 bases from J, the gap between germline ends came to 2 bases. The CDR3 length is 12 residues. Germline-derived CDR1 and CDR2 are WNHNN and SYGVQD (reference sequence).